The 5 T cell receptor beta chains listed next were all sequenced from one sample in a study of cytomegalovirus exposure and HLA in healthy donors. The PCR ran on 60 Vbeta and 13 Jbeta primers. Assay: immunoSEQ multiplex PCR; the TCRdb copy retains only in-frame clones and omits some. Among 160,000 or so clones listed, around 79% were seen once. Sequencing was carried out using PBMCs. Receptor source: a woman aged 40 to 50 in good health and CMV-seronegative.

The V call is TRBV14, the J call TRBJ2-7; 11 nucleotides agree with TRBD2. The CDR3 spans 15 residues. The germline V gene encodes CDR1 SGHDN and CDR2 FVKESK. V shed 0 bases and J 10 bases; nucleotides not matched to a gene: 8. The DNA of the CDR3 is TGTGCCAGCAGCCAAGATAGTACTAGCGGGAGTCGTCAGTACTTC. Amino acid sequence: CASSQDSTSGSRQYF. Combining the CDR3 with reference TRBV14 and TRBJ2-7 gives the whole variable domain EAGVTQFPSHSVIEKGQTVTLRCDPISGHDNLYWYRRVMGKEIKFLLHFVKESKQDESGMPNNRFLAERTGGTYSTLKVQPAELEDSGVYFCASSQDSTSGSRQYFGPGTRLTVT.

J is TRBJ2-3 and V is TRBV7-9; D is possibly TRBD2 (5 bases). V gave up 1 base and J gave up 10 bases, with 21 bases separating them. The CDR3 has 16 residues. Germline CDR1 reads SEHNR; CDR2 reads FQNEAQ (reference sequence). The chain's CDR3 is CASSLVLDGKGVAQYF. In DNA, the CDR3 is TGTGCCAGCAGCTTAGTACTTGACGGAAAGGGAGTTGCGCAGTATTTT. Together with reference TRBV7-9 and TRBJ2-3, the CDR3 gives the full variable domain: DTGVSQNPRHKITKRGQNVTFRCDPISEHNRLYWYRQTLGQGPEFLTYFQNEAQLEKSRLLSDRFSAERPKGSFSTLEIQRTEQGDSAMYLCASSLVLDGKGVAQYFGPGTRLTVL.

V is TRBV27 and J is TRBJ1-1; TRBD1 matches 8 bases. In germline, CDR1 is MNHEY, CDR2 SMNVEV (reference sequence). This CDR3 is 19 amino acids long. Trimming cost V 1 base and J 4 bases; bases outside gene matches: 17. The CDR3 here is CASSLYAPGQGLLGTEAFF. CDR3 nucleotide sequence: TGTGCCAGCAGTTTATATGCCCCAGGACAGGGCCTTTTAGGCACTGAAGCTTTCTTT.

This clone appeared a few times. This chain joins TRBV6-5 and TRBJ1-5; D gene ambiguous. V was shortened by 6 bases and J by 2 bases, with 8 bases between the two germline ends. The CDR3 runs 13 residues. CDR1 and CDR2 (germline): MNHEY, SVGAGI. The CDR3 sequence: CASREGGNQPQHF. Here the CDR3 DNA reads TGTGCCAGCAGGGAGGGAGGCAATCAGCCCCAGCATTTT.

The rearrangement joins TRBV18 to TRBJ1-5; D remains ambiguous. CDR1 and CDR2 from the germline V gene are KGHSH and LQKENI. Trimming cost V 3 bases and J 4 bases, with 7 bases left between them. CDR3 length: 13 amino acids. The CDR3 nucleotides are TGTGCCAGCTCACCGAGGGAAAATCAGCCCCAGCATTTT. Protein product: CASSPRENQPQHF.